Given below is one TCR beta chain in context. The antigen it binds to is not known. Base qualities were left out, and no much larger clone turns up one base away. The sample holds other DNA sequences that translate to the same CDR3. The immunoSEQ Assay, a bias-controlled multiplex PCR, was used to amplify TCRbeta CDR3 regions from genomic DNA. Turning to the authors' computational methods: Within the assay, amplification of reference gene primers was used to estimate how many nucleated cells each sample contained. To quantify the absolute abundance of each unique TCRbeta CDR3 rearrangement, sequence reads were collapsed and filtered. For each sample, productive Simpson clonality was calculated by taking the square root of Simpson's diversity index across productive rearrangements. TCRdb carries this immuneACCESS record with in-frame sequences only. Its versions omit some clonotypes, under half of them owing to an unresolved V gene in the studies checked, with the rest unexplained. That table gives V, J and clone size, and the DNA gave D and trimming. Here the sample has 130,000 or so clones; roughly 79% occur a single time. Clones ranked in the top ten supply roughly a fifth of the sample.

The CDR3 measures 15 amino acids from cysteine to phenylalanine. Only the CDR3 portion is preserved as DNA: 45 bases, with reading frame beginning at the first base. Germline trimming: 5 bases from V, 0 bases from J; junction bases outside gene matches: 3. CDR1 and CDR2 are read off the germline V gene as SNHLY and FYNNEI. The sample belongs to a study of blood T cell repertoires in COVID-19 (TCRdb year 2020). Some background on the complete study: The collaborator samples originated in the United States, Italy and Spain and spanned the acute and convalescent phases of COVID-19. HLA class I and class II types, where available, came from metadata supplied by the sample provider rather than from assay-based typing. A freely available public database, intended as a resource for researchers studying the immune response to SARS-CoV-2, is where the repertoires were released. A de-identified subject ID, COVID-19 status, age in years and sex were almost always included in the sample metadata. The material from the prospective study consisted of cDNA or gDNA derived from T cells, B-cell-depleted T cells, or PBMCs. The dataset comprised deeply sampled blood TCRbeta repertoires from subjects exposed to, actively infected with, or recovered from COVID-19. The samples were drawn from two sources: the first 160 participants of the ongoing ImmuneRACE study, and over 1,000 subjects contributed by 6 global collaborators. Here is what the overall study found, with its caveats: How much clinical and demographic metadata was included differed by source and by participant, and the metadata was provided uncurated.

Whole blood was collected in K2EDTA tubes by collaborating institutions according to the institutions' own protocols. For TCRbeta analysis, collaborator samples were shipped as frozen whole blood, as isolated PBMCs, or as DNA extracted from either sample type. The source is an elderly man with acute or convalescent COVID-19. The sequenced sample consisted of peripheral blood. The chain was built from TRBV2 and TRBJ1-5; 8 nucleotides in the junction match TRBD1. The bases are TGTGCCAGCAGTCGAGACAGGGGTAGCAATCAGCCCCAGCATTTT. This codes for CASSRDRGSNQPQHF.